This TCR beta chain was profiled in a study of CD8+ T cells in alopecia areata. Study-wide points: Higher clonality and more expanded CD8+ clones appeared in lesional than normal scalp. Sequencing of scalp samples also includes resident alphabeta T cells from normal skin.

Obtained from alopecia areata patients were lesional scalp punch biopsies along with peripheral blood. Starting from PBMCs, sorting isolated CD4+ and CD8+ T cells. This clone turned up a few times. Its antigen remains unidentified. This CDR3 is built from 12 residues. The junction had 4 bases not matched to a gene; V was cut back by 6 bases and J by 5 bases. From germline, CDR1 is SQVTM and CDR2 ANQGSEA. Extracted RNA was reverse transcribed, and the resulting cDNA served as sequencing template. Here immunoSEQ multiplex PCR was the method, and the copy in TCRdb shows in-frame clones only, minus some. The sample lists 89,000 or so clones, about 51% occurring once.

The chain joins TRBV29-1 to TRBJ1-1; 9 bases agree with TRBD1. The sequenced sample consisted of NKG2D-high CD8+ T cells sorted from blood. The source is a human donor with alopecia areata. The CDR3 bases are TGCAGCGTGGGGACAGGGAGTACTGAAGCTTTCTTT. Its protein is CSVGTGSTEAFF.